The 4 T cell receptor beta chains below all came from one sample that was sequenced in a study of cytomegalovirus exposure and HLA in healthy donors. This PCR relied on a set of 60 Vbeta primers and 13 Jbeta primers. Repertoires were generated with immunoSEQ multiplex PCR, while TCRdb's copy carries only in-frame clones and drops some. The data contain about 200,000 clones, around three quarters of them singletons. Sequenced: PBMCs. These receptors were collected from a man in his forties in good health and CMV-seronegative.

There are a few counts of this clone. This chain connects TRBV29-1 to TRBJ2-1; TRBD2 agrees at 8 bases. CDR1 SQVTM and CDR2 ANQGSEA come from the germline V gene. After removal of 7 bases from V and 10 bases from J, the junction contained 9 bases not matched to a gene. The CDR3 is made up of 12 amino acids. The CDR3 loop reads CSGGRAGGEQFF. The DNA of the CDR3 is TGCAGCGGGGGGCGGGCGGGAGGCGAGCAGTTCTTC.

The J gene is TRBJ1-2, the V gene TRBV15; D not certain. The CDR3 spans 16 residues. Trimming took 0 bases from V and 4 from J, leaving 15 bases between them. The germline V gene has CDR1 LNHNV and CDR2 YYDKDF (reference sequence). The CDR3 here is CATSRDRGGDGYGYTF. In nucleotides, the CDR3 is TGTGCCACCAGCAGAGATAGAGGTGGCGATGGCTATGGCTACACCTTC.

V and J are TRBV11-2 and TRBJ2-1; TRBD2 is a possible D gene (6 bases). Germline V gene sequence: CDR1 SGHAT, CDR2 FQNNGV. This CDR3 region has 14 residues. V dropped 5 bases and J dropped 5 bases, with 13 bases sitting between them. This CDR3 reads CASSSRGNDNEQFF. The CDR3 DNA reads TGTGCCAGCAGCAGTCGGGGGAATGACAATGAGCAGTTCTTC.

This rearrangement joins TRBV28 to TRBJ2-1; 9 bases are shared with TRBD2. CDR1 and CDR2 (germline): MDHEN, SYDVKM. Unmatched junction bases numbered 6, after V lost 4 bases and J lost 2 bases. The CDR3 runs 16 residues. CDR3 protein: CASSSLAGVPYNEQFF. CDR3 bases: TGTGCCAGCAGTTCCTTAGCGGGAGTCCCCTACAATGAGCAGTTCTTC.